Listed here are 24 T cell receptor delta chains from one sample, sequenced in a study of Vδ1+ human thymocytes. RNA was extracted from the cells and then reverse transcribed. Pooled V-gene forward primers with one constant-region reverse primer generated the CDR3 amplicons by multiplex PCR. TCRdb reanalysed the multiplex PCR reads via CATT. The data hold about 75,000 delta-chain clones, with approximately 37% observed a single time. Their recognized antigens are unknown. Study findings and constraints: Thymic TRG and TRD repertoires appeared highly polyclonal.

The sequenced material came from Vdelta1+ gamma-delta thymocytes from the thymus. Subset: FACS-sorted CD3+ TCRalphabeta- TCRVdelta1+ TCRVdelta2- thymocytes. Every receptor here comes from a boy in the first two years of life who had congenital heart surgery.

The chain employs TRDV1 and TRDJ1; 8 positions agree with TRDD3. The V and J ends lost 10 bases and 0 bases, in that order; junction bases with no gene match: 7. The CDR3 is 14 amino acids. CDR1 and CDR2 (germline): TSWWSYY, QGS. DNA for the CDR3: TGTGCTCATAACGGGATACGCCACACCGATAAACTCATCTTT. It is translated as CAHNGIRHTDKLIF.

This clone was found a few times. The germline gene is not matched at one end of the junction; a read error may be the cause. This sequence joins TRDV1 and TRDJ1; 7 nucleotides align to TRDD3. Germline CDR1 reads TSWWSYY; CDR2 reads QGS. This CDR3 has 22 residues. CDR3 sequence: CALGENLFPGWGAIRSRDKLIF. The CDR3 bases are TGTGCTCTTGGGGAAAACCTTTTTCCGGGCTGGGGGGCGATAAGGTCCCGCGATAAACTCATCTTC.

About this clone itself: The germline gene is not matched at one end of the junction; a read error may be the cause. The chain joins TRDV1 to TRDJ1; possible D gene TRDD3, 6 bases. CDR3 size: 19 residues. Looked up from germline, CDR1 is TSWWSYY and CDR2 is QGS. The CDR3 coding sequence is TGTGCTCTTGGGGACGTGGGGGGGGGACGGAGTATGTACACCGATAAATTCATCTTT. Translating gives CALGDVGGGRSMYTDKFIF.

This clone was found a few times. The V call is TRDV1, the J call TRDJ1; D might be TRDD2 (7 bases). The CDR3 consists of 19 residues. Trimming cost V 1 base and J 3 bases, with 24 bases left between them. Germline CDR1 reads TSWWSYY; CDR2 reads QGS. CDR3 in amino acids: CALGERAFLGIGNADKLIF. The CDR3 nucleotides are TGTGCTCTTGGGGAACGTGCCTTCCTCGGGATAGGGAACGCCGATAAACTCATCTTT.

This clone was observed once. The chain combines TRDV1 with TRDJ1; 12 nucleotides line up with TRDD3. The V gene's germline CDR1 is TSWWSYY and CDR2 QGS. Trimming took 0 bases from V and 3 from J; bases not matched to a gene: 11. This CDR3 has 19 amino acids. CDR3 residues: CALGELYFTLGDTPDKLIF. The DNA for the CDR3 is TGTGCTCTTGGGGAACTGTACTTTACGCTGGGGGATACGCCCGATAAACTCATCTTT.

The chain links TRDV1 to TRDJ1; D perhaps matches TRDD2 (8 bases). The CDR3 runs 21 residues. Per the germline V gene, CDR1 is TSWWSYY and CDR2 is QGS. V was trimmed by 1 base and J by 3 bases, leaving 30 bases between them. This chain's CDR3 is CALGEPEGLPIIRGIADKLIF. Here the CDR3 DNA reads TGTGCTCTTGGGGAACCGGAAGGCCTTCCTATCATCCGGGGGATTGCCGATAAACTCATCTTT.

The chain recombines TRDV1 with TRDJ1; 11 nucleotides match TRDD3. With 0 bases clipped from V and 3 bases from J, the junction kept 18 bases outside the gene matches. The CDR3 has 21 residues. The germline V gene has CDR1 TSWWSYY and CDR2 QGS. This CDR3 reads CALGELAFNPGGYLGPDKLIF. CDR3 DNA sequence: TGTGCTCTTGGGGAACTGGCCTTCAACCCTGGGGGATACCTCGGGCCCGATAAACTCATCTTT.

The chain uses TRDV2 and TRDJ2; D call uncertain. Germline CDR1 is GEAIGNYY and CDR2 is EKD. The CDR3 spans 16 residues. The germline V and J ends were trimmed by 0 bases and 4 bases, with 14 bases remaining between them. CDR3 region: CACDTEVWSKTAQLFF. Written as DNA, the CDR3 is TGTGCCTGTGACACCGAAGTCTGGTCCAAGACAGCACAACTCTTCTTT.

The chain uses TRDV1 and TRDJ1; possible D gene TRDD3, 5 bases. V was pared by 2 bases and J by 4 bases, with 11 bases between. Per germline, CDR1 TSWWSYY and CDR2 QGS. The CDR3 sequence is 14 residues long. For the CDR3, the DNA is TGTGCTCTTGGGGAATGGGAACTGGACGATAAACTCATCTTT. Protein sequence: CALGEWELDDKLIF.

There are a few counts of this clone. This chain links TRDV1 with TRDJ1; weak D call: TRDD3 (7 bases). The CDR3 is 19 amino acids. V was shortened by 5 bases and J by 0 bases, with 25 bases between the two germline ends. Germline values: CDR1 TSWWSYY, CDR2 QGS. CDR3 in DNA: TGTGCTCTTGGGACATACTTCCTGACTAGCTGGGGGGACACCGATAAACTCATCTTT. Its translation is CALGTYFLTSWGDTDKLIF.

V gene TRDV1 combines with J gene TRDJ1; 7 nucleotides align to TRDD3. With 4 bases clipped from V and 1 base from J, the junction kept 6 bases outside the gene matches. The CDR3 length is 15 residues. Germline V gene sequence: CDR1 TSWWSYY, CDR2 QGS. The CDR3 region is CALGAVLGPTDKLIF. Written as DNA, the CDR3 is TGTGCTCTTGGGGCAGTACTGGGGCCCACCGATAAACTCATCTTT.

The chain employs TRDV1 and TRDJ1; 10 nucleotides agree with TRDD3. Trimming at V came to 2 bases and at J to 3 bases, leaving 21 bases not matched to a gene. This CDR3 has 21 residues. Germline lookup yields CDR1 TSWWSYY and CDR2 QGS. The chain's CDR3 is CALGEITNEVTGGCCADKLIF. CDR3 in DNA: TGTGCTCTTGGGGAAATTACCAACGAGGTCACTGGGGGATGCTGTGCCGATAAACTCATCTTT.

The V gene is TRDV1, the J gene TRDJ1; 8 nucleotides line up with TRDD3. With 2 bases clipped from V and 1 base from J, the junction kept 12 bases outside the gene matches. From germline, CDR1 is TSWWSYY and CDR2 QGS. The CDR3 contains 18 residues. DNA of the CDR3: TGTGCTCTTGGGGAAGGGTACTGGGGGTTACCTGGCACCGATAAACTCATCTTT. Its protein is CALGEGYWGLPGTDKLIF.

V and J are TRDV1 and TRDJ1; 8 bases agree with TRDD3. J gave up 0 bases and V 3 bases, and 27 bases lay outside the gene matches. Germline CDR1 is TSWWSYY and CDR2 is QGS. This CDR3 comprises 23 residues. The CDR3 sequence: CALGDSRIPHAYWGFPYTDKLIF. The CDR3 DNA follows: TGTGCTCTTGGGGATAGCCGGATTCCCCACGCGTACTGGGGGTTTCCTTACACCGATAAACTCATCTTT.

With regard to this clone: The junction departs from germline at one end; a sequencing error may be responsible. Other DNA sequences within the sample encode an identical CDR3. J is TRDJ3 and V is TRDV2; 7 nucleotides match TRDD3. Germline CDR1 GEAIGNYY, CDR2 EKD. The CDR3 extends over 16 amino acids. The CDR3: CATAGGPSWDTRQMFF. The CDR3 DNA is TGCGCCACCGCTGGGGGCCCTTCCTGGGACACCCGACAGATGTTTTTC.

The chain is built from TRDV1 and TRDJ1; 9 nucleotides line up with TRDD3. The germline V gene encodes CDR1 TSWWSYY and CDR2 QGS. The CDR3 spans 24 residues. The V and J ends lost 3 bases and 0 bases, in that order; junction bases with no gene match: 29. The CDR3 sequence: CALGDSPDTLRLATGGRYTDKLIF. CDR3 nucleotides: TGTGCTCTTGGGGACTCCCCAGATACCCTACGGCTCGCTACTGGGGGAAGGTACACCGATAAACTCATCTTT.

This clone was found once. Other nucleotide sequences from this sample produce the same CDR3. V is TRDV1 and J is TRDJ1, with 11 bases aligning to TRDD3. The CDR3 is made up of 19 amino acids. CDR1 is TSWWSYY, CDR2 QGS, per germline. The ends lost 0 bases at V and 4 bases at J; junction bases unmatched: 13. CDR3: CALGELALLGDTWGDKLIF. In DNA, the CDR3 is TGTGCTCTTGGGGAACTAGCCCTGTTGGGGGATACGTGGGGCGATAAACTCATCTTT.

This clone has a handful of counts. The V and J genes are TRDV1 and TRDJ1; 9 bases align to TRDD3. The V and J ends lost 0 bases and 10 bases, in that order; junction bases with no gene match: 24. This CDR3 is built from 20 residues. Germline V gives CDR1 TSWWSYY, CDR2 QGS. The CDR3 loop is CALGELIPFLTGGHHWGLIF. CDR3 DNA: TGTGCTCTTGGGGAACTCATACCCTTTTTAACTGGGGGACACCATTGGGGACTCATCTTT.

This sequence joins TRDV1 and TRDJ1; 9 nucleotides agree with TRDD3. CDR3 size: 19 residues. Trimming removed 3 bases from V and 5 bases from J; junction bases left unmatched: 19. Per the germline V gene, CDR1 is TSWWSYY and CDR2 is QGS. DNA for the CDR3: TGTGCTCTTGGGGACCCTCTACGGTACTGGGGGAAGGAATCGGATAAACTCATCTTT. Its translation is CALGDPLRYWGKESDKLIF.

The chain carries TRDV1 and TRDJ1; D not resolved. Per germline, CDR1 TSWWSYY and CDR2 QGS. CDR3 length equals 18 residues. The V end lost 3 bases, the J end lost 6 bases, and 26 bases lay between the germline ends. CDR3 sequence (DNA): TGTGCTCTTGGGGACGGGTCAACATGCACGCCTCCCCCCAATAAACTCATCTTT. Translated: CALGDGSTCTPPPNKLIF.

This clone was detected only a few times. This sequence joins TRDV1 and TRDJ1; 11 bases fit TRDD3. With 2 bases clipped from V and 7 bases from J, the junction kept 12 bases outside the gene matches. The CDR3 sequence is 17 residues long. Germline CDR1 TSWWSYY, CDR2 QGS. The CDR3 sequence: CALGEGTTYWGIVKLIF. DNA of the CDR3: TGTGCTCTTGGGGAAGGGACGACCTACTGGGGGATAGTTAAACTCATCTTT.

The chain is built from TRDV1 and TRDJ1; 11 bases fit TRDD3. The germline V gene encodes CDR1 TSWWSYY and CDR2 QGS. V trimming: 0 bases; J trimming: 0 bases; junction bases outside the gene matches: 12. This CDR3 region has 20 residues. The CDR3 DNA reads TGTGCTCTTGGGGAACTTCCCTTACTGGGGGATATACCGTACACCGATAAACTCATCTTT. Protein: CALGELPLLGDIPYTDKLIF.

This clone turned up a few times. J is TRDJ1 and V is TRDV1; 8 bases fit TRDD2. CDR3 length: 18 residues. CDR1 and CDR2 from the germline V gene are TSWWSYY and QGS. Trimming took 0 bases from V and 1 from J; bases not matched to a gene: 10. The CDR3 protein is CALGELSSYRDPTDKLIF. DNA of the CDR3: TGTGCTCTTGGGGAACTCTCTTCCTACAGGGATCCCACCGATAAACTCATCTTT.

The table lists this clone with a few counts. The genes are TRDV1 and TRDJ2, with 10 bases aligning to TRDD3. The CDR3 extends over 23 amino acids. Trimming cost V 3 bases and J 3 bases; bases outside gene matches: 25. Germline-derived CDR1 and CDR2 are TSWWSYY and QGS. DNA of the CDR3: TGTGCTCTTGGGGAGCTTAAAATGATCTTCCCGTACTGGGGGATTGGTCTGACAGCACAACTCTTCTTT. This sequence encodes CALGELKMIFPYWGIGLTAQLFF.